Shown below are 26 T cell receptor beta chains from a single sample sequenced in a study of vaccination effects on CD4 cells after COVID-19. After expansion with viral peptide pools in the ViraFEST assay, antigen-specific CD4+ T cells were sequenced. CD4+ T cell isolation took place after approximately 11 days of culture. None of the vaccinated had previously contracted SARS-CoV-2, and their nucleocapsid antibodies tested negative. No antigen is known for these receptors. Assay: immunoSEQ multiplex PCR; the TCRdb copy retains only in-frame clones and omits some. Among some 68,000 clones, 80% were seen once, and the ten largest hold more than 9%. This sample comprised CD4+ T cells from PBMCs cultured with SARS-CoV-2 spike peptides, obtained before COVID-19 vaccination. The receptors here all came from a human donor who received a COVID-19 vaccine.

This clone appeared once. This chain links TRBV7-2 with TRBJ2-2; D remains unclear. Germline loops: CDR1 SGHTA, CDR2 FQGNSA. The germline V and J ends were trimmed by 5 bases and 2 bases, with 12 bases remaining between them. This CDR3 has 15 amino acids. The CDR3 DNA reads TGTGCCAGCAGCCTGGGCAGCCGCAACACCGGGGAGCTGTTTTTT. Translating it yields CASSLGSRNTGELFF. Filled out from reference TRBV7-2 and TRBJ2-2, the complete variable domain reads GAGVSQSPSNKVTEKGKDVELRCDPISGHTALYWYRQSLGQGLEFLIYFQGNSAPDKSGLPSDRFSAERTGGSVSTLTIQRTQQEDSAVYLCASSLGSRNTGELFFGEGSRLTVL.

The V and J genes are TRBV3-1 (or the pseudogene TRBV3-2) and TRBJ1-1, with D perhaps matching TRBD1 (5 bases). This CDR3 is built from 14 residues. Trimming cost V 7 bases and J 1 base, with 13 bases left between them. Germline CDR1 is LGHDT and CDR2 is YNNKEL (reference sequence). The CDR3 DNA is TGTGCCAGCAAAACACAGGTCGAGAACACTGAAGCTTTCTTT. Protein: CASKTQVENTEAFF.

J is TRBJ2-2 and V is TRBV27, with D possibly TRBD2 on 6 matching bases. V was cut by 3 bases and J by 2 bases, with 7 bases left in between. The length of the CDR3 is 14 residues. In germline, CDR1 is MNHEY, CDR2 SMNVEV (reference sequence). The chain's CDR3 is CASSLTRNTGELFF. The CDR3 nucleotides are TGTGCCAGCAGTTTGACTAGAAACACCGGGGAGCTGTTTTTT.

V usage is TRBV6-5 and J usage is TRBJ2-2; 8 bases align to TRBD2. Losses at the gene ends were 6 bases for V and 5 bases for J; bases not matched to a gene: 8. The CDR3 extends over 15 amino acids. CDR1 and CDR2 (germline): MNHEY, SVGAGI. CDR3 sequence (DNA): TGTGCCAGCAGCCGGTCCGGGGGGGGGACCGGGGAGCTGTTTTTT. It yields the protein CASSRSGGGTGELFF.

The rearrangement uses TRBV7-2 and TRBJ1-2; D is unresolved. CDR1 is SGHTA, CDR2 FQGNSA, per germline. V was clipped by 5 bases and J by 8 bases, with 18 bases between them. CDR3 length: 14 amino acids. CDR3 DNA: TGTGCCAGCAGCCCACACTACCACCCGCGGGGCTACACCTTC. Translated: CASSPHYHPRGYTF.

This clone has more than one count but fewer than ten. CDR3 in amino acids: CASSLGGTALNYGYTF. CDR3 bases: TGCGCCAGCAGCTTGGGAGGGACAGCTCTTAACTATGGCTACACCTTC. The chain links TRBV5-1 to TRBJ1-2; 7 nucleotides align to TRBD1. This CDR3 is 16 amino acids long. The junction had 6 bases not matched to a gene; V was cut back by 0 bases and J by 1 base. The V gene's germline CDR1 is SGHRS and CDR2 YFSETQ.

The V call is TRBV29-1, the J call TRBJ2-1, with 7 bases lining up with TRBD2. V shed 6 bases, J shed 6 bases, and the junction held 11 bases outside the gene matches. The CDR3 contains 14 residues. CDR1 SQVTM and CDR2 ANQGSEA come from the germline V gene. The CDR3 bases are TGCAGCGTCGGGACTAACCAATTAAGCAATGAGCAGTTCTTC. Translation gives CSVGTNQLSNEQFF.

The chain carries TRBV2 and TRBJ2-1, with TRBD2 as a possible D gene (6 bases). The germline V gene encodes CDR1 SNHLY and CDR2 FYNNEI. V was shortened by 7 bases and J by 8 bases, with 21 bases between the two germline ends. This CDR3 has 15 amino acids. The CDR3 nucleotides read TGTGCCAGCAATGGAGGGTCCCTTCAGGGCCATGAGCAGTTCTTC. Its protein product is CASNGGSLQGHEQFF. Full variable domain (missing parts from reference TRBV2 and TRBJ2-1): EPEVTQTPSHQVTQMGQEVILRCVPISNHLYFYWYRQILGQKVEFLVSFYNNEISEKSEIFDDQFSVERPDGSNFTLKIRSTKLEDSAMYFCASNGGSLQGHEQFFGPGTRLTVL.

The chain uses TRBV10-3 and TRBJ2-3; D gene unclear. Trimming removed 0 bases at V and 6 bases at J, with 4 bases between. Germline V gives CDR1 ENHRY, CDR2 SYGVKD. The CDR3 extends over 12 amino acids. CDR3 in DNA: TGTGCCATCAGTGAGTCGGCTGATACGCAGTATTTT. This sequence encodes CAISESADTQYF.

This chain links TRBV7-2 with TRBJ2-6, with no clear D. Trimming took off 2 bases at V and 0 bases at J, with 5 bases between the two ends. The CDR3 loop spans 15 amino acids. CDR1 and CDR2 from the germline V gene are SGHTA and FQGNSA. CDR3 protein: CASSLRYSGANVLTF. The CDR3 DNA is TGTGCCAGCAGCTTAAGGTACTCTGGGGCCAACGTCCTGACTTTC.

The sample holds one count of this clone. This chain links TRBV2 with TRBJ1-4; D not certain. The CDR3 covers 15 residues. Trimming removed 4 bases from V and 5 bases from J, with 14 bases in between. The germline gives CDR1 SNHLY, CDR2 FYNNEI. The CDR3 DNA follows: TGTGCCAGCAGTGTGGTCCTTAAAACCAATGAAAAACTGTTTTTT. Translating it yields CASSVVLKTNEKLFF. Full variable domain (missing parts from reference TRBV2 and TRBJ1-4): EPEVTQTPSHQVTQMGQEVILRCVPISNHLYFYWYRQILGQKVEFLVSFYNNEISEKSEIFDDQFSVERPDGSNFTLKIRSTKLEDSAMYFCASSVVLKTNEKLFFGSGTQLSVL.

The V call is TRBV18, the J call TRBJ1-2; D not resolved. The CDR3 spans 14 residues. Looked up from germline, CDR1 is KGHSH and CDR2 is LQKENI. Trimming removed 1 base at V and 2 bases at J, with 8 bases between. CDR3 DNA sequence: TGTGCCAGCTCACCACTTGAGAGAAACTATGGCTACACCTTC. Translation: CASSPLERNYGYTF.

This clone was seen only once. The V gene is TRBV7-2, the J gene TRBJ2-5; D possibly corresponds to TRBD1 (6 bases). Deletions cut 3 bases from V and 1 base from J, with 6 bases between. Germline V lookup: CDR1 SGHTA, CDR2 FQGNSA. The CDR3 covers 13 residues. CDR3 sequence reads: CASSLDSQETQYF. Here the CDR3 DNA reads TGTGCCAGCAGCTTGGACAGCCAAGAGACCCAGTACTTC.

This chain connects TRBV6-5 to TRBJ1-5; D gene unclear. From germline, CDR1 is MNHEY and CDR2 SVGAGI. The CDR3 consists of 14 residues. V lost 7 bases to trimming and J lost 6 bases, with 16 bases between them. The CDR3: CASTAGRAAQPQHF. CDR3 bases: TGTGCCAGCACTGCGGGGAGGGCTGCTCAGCCCCAGCATTTT.

The gene calls are TRBV15 and TRBJ2-7; D possibly matches TRBD1 or TRBD2 (5 bases each). CDR1 and CDR2 from the germline V gene are LNHNV and YYDKDF (reference sequence). V was pared by 5 bases and J by 0 bases, with 17 bases between. The CDR3 runs to 16 residues. The CDR3: CATSSRLTGTSYEQYV. For the CDR3, the DNA is TGTGCCACCAGCTCGCGACTGACCGGGACCTCCTACGAGCAGTACGTC.

The gene calls are TRBV30 and TRBJ1-1; D uncertain. CDR3 size: 14 residues. The V end was cut by 0 bases, the J end by 4 bases, with 12 bases between. Germline CDR1 is GTSNPN and CDR2 is SVGIG (reference sequence). CDR3 nucleotides: TGTGCCTGGAGTGTCACGGGATGGGGCACTGAAGCTTTCTTT. This encodes CAWSVTGWGTEAFF.

This chain uses TRBV6-2 or TRBV6-3 with TRBJ2-3; D gene ambiguous. The CDR3 is 14 residues long. Per germline, CDR1 MNHEY and CDR2 SVGEGT. The V gene lost 5 bases and the J gene lost 0 bases, with 9 bases spanning the gap. Here the CDR3 reads CASSRGLSTDTQYF. The CDR3 nucleotides read TGTGCCAGCAGTCGAGGCCTGAGCACAGATACGCAGTATTTT.

The V and J genes are TRBV6-6 and TRBJ1-2; tentatively, D is TRBD1 (5 bases). Trimming stripped 7 bases from V and 2 bases from J, with 17 bases between. The CDR3 is 15 residues long. Germline CDR1 and CDR2: MNHNY and SVGAGI (reference sequence). Here the CDR3 reads CASTISGGQNYGYTF. In DNA form, the CDR3 reads TGTGCCAGCACGATTTCCGGGGGTCAGAACTATGGCTACACCTTC.

The V and J genes are TRBV12-5 and TRBJ2-5, with 9 nucleotides matching TRBD1. This CDR3 region has 17 residues. Germline V gene data show CDR1 as LGHNT and CDR2 as FRNRAP. With V trimmed by 2 bases and J by 4 bases, 11 bases remained unmatched. CDR3 nucleotide sequence: TGTGCTAGTGGTTTGACAAGGACAGGGGAATCATCAGAGACCCAGTACTTC. Protein product: CASGLTRTGESSETQYF.

The rearrangement links TRBV6-2 or TRBV6-3 to TRBJ1-2, with D unclear. V was pared by 0 bases and J by 8 bases, with 13 bases between. This CDR3 region has 14 residues. The germline gives CDR1 MNHEY, CDR2 SVGEGT. CDR3: CASSYSSSLRGYTF. CDR3 coding DNA: TGTGCCAGCAGTTACTCGAGCAGTCTGCGCGGCTACACCTTC.

J is TRBJ1-5 and V is TRBV18; a possible D gene is TRBD1 (6 bases). CDR1 is KGHSH and CDR2 is LQKENI in the germline V gene. CDR3 size: 14 residues. Trimming left V 1 base short and J 4 bases short, with 8 bases between. The CDR3 here is CASSPQTGNQPQHF. DNA of the CDR3: TGTGCCAGCTCACCACAGACAGGTAATCAGCCCCAGCATTTT.

The CDR3 region has the DNA TGTGCCAGCAGTTACGAGGGATGGGACACTGAAGCTTTCTTT. Residues: CASSYEGWDTEAFF. The V and J genes are TRBV6-2 or TRBV6-3 and TRBJ1-1, with unresolved D. CDR3 length equals 14 residues. CDR1 MNHEY and CDR2 SVGEGT come from the germline V gene. V lost 2 bases, J lost 3 bases, and 10 bases lay in between.

The chain has TRBV5-1 and TRBJ2-5, with no clear D. Germline V gene data show CDR1 as SGHRS and CDR2 as YFSETQ. This CDR3 has 13 residues. Between the trimmed V and J ends, which lost 5 bases and 0 bases, there was a span of 8 bases. In nucleotides, the CDR3 is TGCGCCAGCAGGGCCCGGTACCAAGAGACCCAGTACTTC. It codes for CASRARYQETQYF.

This chain connects TRBV6-5 to TRBJ2-5, with 9 bases identical to TRBD1. With V trimmed by 5 bases and J by 6 bases, 10 bases remained unmatched. The CDR3 consists of 15 residues. CDR1 and CDR2 from the germline V gene are MNHEY and SVGAGI. The CDR3 region is CASSRQGDTKKTQYF. The CDR3 DNA sequence: TGTGCCAGCAGTAGACAGGGGGATACCAAGAAGACCCAGTACTTC.

The chain couples TRBV7-8 to TRBJ2-7; TRBD1 matches at 9 bases. Germline CDR1 is SGHVS and CDR2 is FQNEAQ. Trimming took 2 bases from V and 4 from J; bases not matched to a gene: 3. This CDR3 is 14 amino acids long. The CDR3 DNA sequence: TGTGCCAGCAGCTTACGGGACAGGGCGTACGAGCAGTACGTC. Protein sequence: CASSLRDRAYEQYV.

This sequence joins TRBV6-2 or TRBV6-3 and TRBJ1-3; a possible D gene is TRBD1 (6 bases). Germline values: CDR1 MNHEY, CDR2 SVGEGT. CDR3 length equals 11 residues. V gave up 6 bases and J gave up 9 bases, with 9 bases separating them. The CDR3 bases are TGTGCCAGCAGCAGGGGAGTCACCATATATTTT. Its protein product is CASSRGVTIYF.